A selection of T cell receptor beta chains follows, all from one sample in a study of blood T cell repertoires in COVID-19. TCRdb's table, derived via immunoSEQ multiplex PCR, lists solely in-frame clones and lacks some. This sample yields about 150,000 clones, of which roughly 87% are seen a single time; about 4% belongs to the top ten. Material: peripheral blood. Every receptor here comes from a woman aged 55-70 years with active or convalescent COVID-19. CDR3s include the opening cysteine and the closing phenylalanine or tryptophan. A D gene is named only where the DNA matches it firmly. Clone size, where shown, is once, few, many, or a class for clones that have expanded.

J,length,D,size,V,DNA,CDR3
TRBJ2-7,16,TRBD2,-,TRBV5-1,TGCGCCAGCAGCCCGTTAAGCGGGGGCCCCTCCTACGAGCAGTACTTC,CASSPLSGGPSYEQYF
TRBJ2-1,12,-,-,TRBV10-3,TGTGCCATCAGTGACCGGGGCAATGAGCAGTTCTTC,CAISDRGNEQFF
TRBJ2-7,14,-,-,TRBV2,TGTGCCAGCAGTGTGGGAGCGGGCTCCTACGAGCAGTACTTC,CASSVGAGSYEQYF
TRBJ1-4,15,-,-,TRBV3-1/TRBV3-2,TGTGCCAGCAGCCAAGCTAGTAGGGGTGGTGAAAAACTGTTTTTT,CASSQASRGGEKLFF
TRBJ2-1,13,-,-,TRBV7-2,TGTGCCAGCAGCTCTTTTCAGTCAAATGAGCAGTTCTTC,CASSSFQSNEQFF
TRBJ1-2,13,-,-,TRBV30,TGTGCCTGGAGTGCTGCGCACAACTATGGCTACACCTTC,CAWSAAHNYGYTF
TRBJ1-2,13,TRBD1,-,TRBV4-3,TGCGCCAGCAGCTTAGGGACAGCATATGGCTACACCTTC,CASSLGTAYGYTF
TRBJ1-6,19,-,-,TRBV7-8,TGTGCCAGCAGCCCCGTTCTTGGTGCGTCAAGCTCCTATAATTCACCCCTCCACTTT,CASSPVLGASSSYNSPLHF
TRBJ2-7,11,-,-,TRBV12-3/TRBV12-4,TGTGCCAGCAGTTTAGGGGCGTTGGGCGACTTC,CASSLGALGDF
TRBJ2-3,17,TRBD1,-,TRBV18,TGTGCCAGCTCACCCGAAGGGGGACAGTCTAGCACAGATACGCAGTATTTT,CASSPEGGQSSTDTQYF
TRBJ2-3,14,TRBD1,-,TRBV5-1,TGCGCCAGCACCTTGCAGGGGGCTGGAGATACGCAGTATTTT,CASTLQGAGDTQYF
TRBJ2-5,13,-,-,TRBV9,TGTGCCAGCGGCGGGCTTAGGGGAGAGACCCAGTACTTC,CASGGLRGETQYF
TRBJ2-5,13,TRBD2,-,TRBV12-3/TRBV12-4,TGTGCCACGGCGCGGGGGGGCGCGGAGACCCAGTACTTC,CATARGGAETQYF
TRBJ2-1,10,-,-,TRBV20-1,TGCAGTGCTACTGTCCATGAGCAGTTCTTC,CSATVHEQFF
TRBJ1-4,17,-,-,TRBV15,TGTGCCACCAGCAGGCTAGCAGGGAGGTCTCCGTATGAAAAACTGTTTTTT,CATSRLAGRSPYEKLFF
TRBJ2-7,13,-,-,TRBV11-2,TGTGCCAGCAGCACCCAAGGGGCCATGGAGCAGTACTTC,CASSTQGAMEQYF
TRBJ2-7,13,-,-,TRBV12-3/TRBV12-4,TGTGCCAGCGCCGACAGGACGCTATACGAGCAGTACTTC,CASADRTLYEQYF
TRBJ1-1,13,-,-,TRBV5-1,TGCGCCAGCAGCAGACAGCCCAACACTGAAGCTTTCTTT,CASSRQPNTEAFF
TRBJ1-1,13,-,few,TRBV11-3,TGTGCCAGCAGCTTAACTGAGGATACTGAAGCTTTCTTT,CASSLTEDTEAFF
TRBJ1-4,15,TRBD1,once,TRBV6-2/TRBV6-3,TGTGCCAGCAGTTACGACCAGGGGGCAACTGAAAAACTGTTTTTT,CASSYDQGATEKLFF
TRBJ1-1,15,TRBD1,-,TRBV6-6,TGTGCCAGCAGTTATTTACAGGGGGTTAACACTGAAGCTTTCTTT,CASSYLQGVNTEAFF
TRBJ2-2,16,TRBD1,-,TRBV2,TGTGCCAGCAGAGCCGGGACAGGGGTCCGGACCGGGGAGCTGTTTTTT,CASRAGTGVRTGELFF
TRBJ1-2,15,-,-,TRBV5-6,TGTGCCAGCAGCTTGGGAGGGTGGGGTCCTCTTGGCTACACCTTC,CASSLGGWGPLGYTF
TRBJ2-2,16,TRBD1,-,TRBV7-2,TGTGCCAGCAGCTTAGGAGCTAGGGGGCTCACCGGGGAGCTGTTTTTT,CASSLGARGLTGELFF
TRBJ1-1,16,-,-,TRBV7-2,TGTGCCAGCAGCCCGCACGCGGGGGGACTGAACACTGAAGCTTTCTTT,CASSPHAGGLNTEAFF
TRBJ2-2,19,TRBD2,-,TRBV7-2,TGTGCCAGCAGCTTCCCGGGACTAGCGGGGGGGCTCTACACCGGGGAGCTGTTTTTT,CASSFPGLAGGLYTGELFF